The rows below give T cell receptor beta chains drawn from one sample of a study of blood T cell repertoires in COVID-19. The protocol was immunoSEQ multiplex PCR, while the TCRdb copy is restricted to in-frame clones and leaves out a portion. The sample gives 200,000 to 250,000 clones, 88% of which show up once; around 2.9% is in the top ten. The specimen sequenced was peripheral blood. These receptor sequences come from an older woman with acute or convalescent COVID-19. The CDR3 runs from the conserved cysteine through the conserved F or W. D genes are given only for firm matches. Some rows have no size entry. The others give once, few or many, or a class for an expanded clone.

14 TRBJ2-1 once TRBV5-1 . CASSLGGDYNEQFF TGCGCCAGCAGCTTGGGCGGGGACTACAATGAGCAGTTCTTC
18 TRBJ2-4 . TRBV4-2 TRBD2 CASSQDPTSGGAKNIQYF TGTGCCAGCAGCCAAGACCCTACTAGCGGGGGGGCCAAAAACATTCAGTACTTC
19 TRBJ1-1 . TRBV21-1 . CASSKFFQGAPKPNTEAFF TGTGCCAGCAGCAAATTTTTTCAGGGCGCCCCGAAGCCCAACACTGAAGCTTTCTTT
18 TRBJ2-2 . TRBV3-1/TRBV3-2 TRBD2 CASSLKGLAGADTGELFF TGTGCCAGCAGCCTAAAGGGACTAGCGGGAGCCGACACCGGGGAGCTGTTTTTT
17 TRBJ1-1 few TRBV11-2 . CASSLGQGGQLNTEAFF TGTGCCAGCAGCTTAGGTCAAGGGGGACAATTGAACACTGAAGCTTTCTTT
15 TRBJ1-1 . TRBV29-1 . CSVERQGSVNTEAFF TGCAGCGTTGAAAGGCAGGGATCGGTGAACACTGAAGCTTTCTTT
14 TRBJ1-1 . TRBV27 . CASSPAQGVTEAFF TGTGCCAGCAGTCCCGCCCAGGGTGTAACTGAAGCTTTCTTT
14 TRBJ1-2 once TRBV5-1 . CASSSSGGGYGYTF TGCGCCAGCAGCTCCTCGGGGGGTGGCTATGGCTACACCTTC
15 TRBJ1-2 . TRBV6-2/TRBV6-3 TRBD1 CASSYAGTGHYGYTF TGTGCCAGCAGTTACGCCGGGACAGGGCATTATGGCTACACCTTC
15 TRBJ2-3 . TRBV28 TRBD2 CASSLLLAGSDTQYF TGTGCCAGCAGTTTACTGCTAGCGGGTTCAGATACGCAGTATTTT
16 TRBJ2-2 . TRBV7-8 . CASSLTMARNTGELFF TGTGCCAGCAGCTTAACCATGGCCAGGAACACCGGGGAGCTGTTTTTT
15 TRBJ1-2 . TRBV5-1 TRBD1 CASRPSGGMGYGYTF TGCGCCAGCAGGCCTTCAGGGGGCATGGGCTATGGCTACACCTTC
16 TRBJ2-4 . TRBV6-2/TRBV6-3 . CASSPGYTGQRNIQYF TGTGCCAGCAGCCCAGGTTACACGGGTCAACGGAACATTCAGTACTTC
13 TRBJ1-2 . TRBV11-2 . CASSLAGNYGYTF TGTGCCAGCAGCTTAGCAGGGAACTATGGCTACACCTTC
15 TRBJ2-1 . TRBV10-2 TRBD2 CASSGRKGSYNEQFF TGCGCCAGCAGCGGGAGGAAGGGCTCCTACAATGAGCAGTTCTTC
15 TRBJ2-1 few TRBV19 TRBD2 CASSIGLAGGNEQFF TGTGCCAGTAGTATCGGACTAGCGGGGGGCAATGAGCAGTTCTTC
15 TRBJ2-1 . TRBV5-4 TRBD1 CASSLPTGPYNEQFF TGTGCCAGCAGCCTGCCGACAGGGCCATACAATGAGCAGTTCTTC
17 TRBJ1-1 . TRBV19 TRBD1 CASSPVKGQGGNTEAFF TGTGCCAGTAGTCCCGTTAAAGGACAGGGAGGGAACACTGAAGCTTTCTTT
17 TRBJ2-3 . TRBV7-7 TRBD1 CASSLEGTRGRQGTQYF TGTGCTAGCAGCTTAGAGGGGACGAGGGGGCGGCAGGGTACGCAGTATTTT
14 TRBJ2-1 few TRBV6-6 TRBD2 CASSLGTTYNEQFF TGTGCCAGCAGCCTCGGGACTACCTACAATGAGCAGTTCTTC
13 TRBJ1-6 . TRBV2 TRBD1 CASDNRGNSPLHF TGTGCCAGCGATAACAGGGGAAATTCACCCCTCCACTTT
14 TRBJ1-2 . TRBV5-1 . CASSLDTVNYGYTF TGCGCCAGCAGCTTGGACACAGTAAACTATGGCTACACCTTC
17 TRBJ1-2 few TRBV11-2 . CASSLDVYRVVNYGYTF TGTGCCAGCAGCTTAGACGTGTACAGGGTTGTGAACTATGGCTACACCTTC
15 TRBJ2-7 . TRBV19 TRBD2 CATTPTGGPSYEQYF TGTGCCACCACCCCCACGGGAGGACCCTCCTACGAGCAGTACTTC
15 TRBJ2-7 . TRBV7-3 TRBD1 CASSLTGSVPYEQYF TGTGCCAGCAGCTTGACAGGGTCGGTCCCCTACGAGCAGTACTTC
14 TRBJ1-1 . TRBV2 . CASAGVRANTEAFF TGTGCCAGCGCGGGGGTAAGAGCGAACACTGAAGCTTTCTTT
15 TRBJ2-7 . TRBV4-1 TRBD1 CASSQGDRASYEQYF TGCGCCAGCAGCCAAGGCGACAGGGCATCCTACGAGCAGTACTTC
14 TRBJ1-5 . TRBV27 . CASSLDRSNQPQHF TGTGCCAGCAGTCTTGACAGGAGCAATCAGCCCCAGCATTTT
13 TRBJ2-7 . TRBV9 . CASSVGQTYEQYF TGTGCCAGCAGCGTTGGCCAGACCTACGAGCAGTACTTC
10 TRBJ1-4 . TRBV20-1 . CSAPGEKLFF TGCAGTGCCCCGGGTGAAAAACTGTTTTTT
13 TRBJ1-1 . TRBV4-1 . CASSQDQGVGAFF TGCGCCAGCAGCCAAGATCAGGGCGTGGGGGCTTTCTTT
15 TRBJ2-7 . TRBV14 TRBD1 CASSRRQGRAYEQYF TGTGCCAGCAGCCGGAGACAGGGGCGAGCCTACGAGCAGTACTTC
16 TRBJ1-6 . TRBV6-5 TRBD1 CASSYRGLAYNSPLHF TGTGCCAGCAGTTACAGGGGGCTGGCCTATAATTCACCCCTCCACTTT
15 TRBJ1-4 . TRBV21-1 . CASSPWDREAEKLFF TGTGCCAGCAGCCCTTGGGACAGGGAAGCTGAAAAACTGTTTTTT
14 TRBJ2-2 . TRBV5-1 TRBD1 CASSPSGTAGELFF TGCGCCAGCAGTCCATCCGGGACAGCCGGGGAGCTGTTTTTT
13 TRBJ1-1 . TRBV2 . CASRENREITAFF TGTGCCAGCAGGGAGAACAGGGAGATCACGGCTTTCTTT
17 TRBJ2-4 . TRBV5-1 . CASSTSGLAEGENIQYF TGCGCCAGCAGTACCTCGGGGTTGGCAGAAGGTGAGAACATTCAGTACTTC
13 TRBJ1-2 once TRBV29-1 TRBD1 CSVNRQGNYGYTF TGCAGCGTGAATCGACAGGGGAACTATGGCTACACCTTC
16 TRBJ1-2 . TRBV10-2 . CASASGAGWANYGYTF TGCGCCAGCGCGTCCGGCGCGGGGTGGGCTAACTATGGCTACACCTTC
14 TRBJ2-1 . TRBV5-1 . CASSLTGRRDEQFF TGCGCCAGCAGCTTGACGGGAAGAAGGGATGAGCAGTTCTTC
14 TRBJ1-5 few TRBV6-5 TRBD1 CASRRDRGNQPQHF TGTGCCAGCAGGAGGGACAGGGGCAATCAGCCCCAGCATTTT
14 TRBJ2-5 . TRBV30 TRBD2 CAWRARGGRETQYF TGTGCCTGGAGGGCCCGGGGGGGGCGGGAGACCCAGTACTTC
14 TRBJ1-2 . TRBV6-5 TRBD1 CASRRDRAPYGYTF TGTGCCAGCAGGCGGGACAGGGCACCCTATGGCTACACCTTC
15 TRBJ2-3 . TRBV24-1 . CATSGRREVTDTQYF TGTGCCACCAGTGGGAGGCGGGAAGTCACAGATACGCAGTATTTT
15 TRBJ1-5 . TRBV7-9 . CASSPSGRGNQPQHF TGTGCCAGCAGCCCCTCCGGGAGGGGGAATCAGCCCCAGCATTTT
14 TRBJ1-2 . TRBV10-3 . CAISDQSRIYGYTF TGTGCCATCAGTGACCAGTCCAGAATCTATGGCTACACCTTC